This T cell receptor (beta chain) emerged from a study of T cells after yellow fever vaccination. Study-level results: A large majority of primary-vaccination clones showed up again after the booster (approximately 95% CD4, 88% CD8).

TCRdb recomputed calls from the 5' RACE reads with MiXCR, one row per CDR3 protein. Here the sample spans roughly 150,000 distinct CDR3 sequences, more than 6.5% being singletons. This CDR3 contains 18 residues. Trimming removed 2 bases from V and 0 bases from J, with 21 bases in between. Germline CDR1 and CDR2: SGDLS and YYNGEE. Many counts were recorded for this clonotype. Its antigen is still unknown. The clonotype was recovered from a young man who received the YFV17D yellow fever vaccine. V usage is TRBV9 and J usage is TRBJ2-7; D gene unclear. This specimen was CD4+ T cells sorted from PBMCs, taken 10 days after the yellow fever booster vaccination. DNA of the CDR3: TGTGCCAGCAGCGTTAAAGAATTATTGGGCTTTAGCTCCTACGAGCAGTACTTC. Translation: CASSVKELLGFSSYEQYF.